The 22 T cell receptor beta chains below come from one sample, sequenced in a study of memory CD4+ T cells and cytomegalovirus serostatus (dated by TCRdb to the late 2010s). A FACSAria II was used to sort memory CD4+ T cells, defined as single viable CD3+CD4+CD8-CD45RO+ cells. Library method: the immunoSEQ multiplex PCR assay. What TCRdb holds here is the immuneACCESS table cut down to in-frame rearrangements. Part of the clones is not present; checked against another copy, under half of the missing clones reflect an unresolved V gene, and the others are unexplained. The sample has under 55,000 clones on record, 80% of them singletons. Roughly 1.4% of the sample goes to the ten largest clones. The sequenced sample was memory CD4+ T cells from blood. Receptors were obtained from an adult in good health and CMV-seropositive.

The table lists this clone with a few counts. This sequence joins TRBV19 and TRBJ1-5, with D possibly TRBD1 on 6 matching bases. This CDR3 is built from 16 residues. V shed 0 bases and J shed 4 bases, with 13 bases lying between them. Germline V gene data show CDR1 as LNHDA and CDR2 as SQIVND (reference sequence). The CDR3 region has the DNA TGTGCCAGTAGTATAGATCCGCGACAGGCAAATCAGCCCCAGCATTTT. Translated: CASSIDPRQANQPQHF.

The chain couples TRBV19 to TRBJ2-1, with D hard to call. The V gene's germline CDR1 is LNHDA and CDR2 SQIVND (reference sequence). The CDR3 runs 13 residues. V dropped 4 bases and J dropped 3 bases, with 7 bases sitting between them. The CDR3, as DNA: TGTGCCAGTAGTAGCGGAAACTACAATGAGCAGTTCTTC. As protein: CASSSGNYNEQFF.

The chain links TRBV2 to TRBJ1-1, with D possibly TRBD1 on 5 matching bases. Germline loops: CDR1 SNHLY, CDR2 FYNNEI. V lost 6 bases and J 4 bases, leaving 12 bases between the germline ends. This CDR3 is built from 13 residues. The DNA of the CDR3 is TGTGCCAGCAGGGACACCCTGGGCACTGAAGCTTTCTTT. Its translation is CASRDTLGTEAFF. Full variable domain (missing parts from reference TRBV2 and TRBJ1-1): EPEVTQTPSHQVTQMGQEVILRCVPISNHLYFYWYRQILGQKVEFLVSFYNNEISEKSEIFDDQFSVERPDGSNFTLKIRSTKLEDSAMYFCASRDTLGTEAFFGQGTRLTVV.

The CDR3 bases are TGTGCCAGCAGCTTAACCCCGGGAGGGCCTTCGGAGACCCAGTACTTC. This encodes CASSLTPGGPSETQYF. The chain joins TRBV7-8 to TRBJ2-5; TRBD2 matches at 8 bases. CDR1 and CDR2 from the germline V gene are SGHVS and FQNEAQ. V trimming: 2 bases; J trimming: 5 bases; junction bases outside the gene matches: 10. The CDR3 totals 16 residues.

The chain recombines TRBV5-6 with TRBJ2-1; 9 bases match TRBD2. This CDR3 is built from 14 residues. Germline V gives CDR1 SGHDT, CDR2 YYEEEE. Unmatched junction bases numbered 7, after V lost 6 bases and J lost 6 bases. This CDR3 is CASNPAGGGNEQFF. The CDR3 nucleotides are TGTGCCAGCAACCCCGCGGGGGGGGGCAATGAGCAGTTCTTC.

This rearrangement joins TRBV6-1 to TRBJ2-1; D is perhaps TRBD2 (5 bases). Germline CDR1 and CDR2: MNHNS and SASEGT. The ends were cut back, 1 base at V and 2 bases at J, with 18 bases in the middle. CDR3 length: 18 amino acids. This CDR3 reads CASSEGEIRTRAYNEQFF. DNA of the CDR3: TGTGCCAGCAGTGAAGGTGAAATCCGGACTCGGGCCTACAATGAGCAGTTCTTC.

V gene TRBV2 combines with J gene TRBJ1-5, with TRBD1 identical over 8 bases. Germline trimming cut 6 bases from V and 9 bases from J; bases unmatched to any gene: 13. Looked up from germline, CDR1 is SNHLY and CDR2 is FYNNEI. The CDR3 consists of 15 residues. The CDR3: CASSSGQGPLWPQHF. CDR3 sequence (DNA): TGTGCCAGCAGCAGCGGACAGGGCCCTCTTTGGCCCCAGCATTTT.

CDR3 loop: CASRDRGANYGYTF. DNA for the CDR3: TGCGCCAGCAGGGACAGGGGGGCTAACTATGGCTACACCTTC. The rearrangement links TRBV5-1 to TRBJ1-2; 10 bases are shared with TRBD1. Germline loops: CDR1 SGHRS, CDR2 YFSETQ. V shed 5 bases, J shed 0 bases, and the junction held 1 base outside the gene matches. This CDR3 comprises 14 residues.

The chain employs TRBV7-9 and TRBJ2-5; D uncertain. V was clipped by 6 bases and J by 5 bases, with 7 bases between them. Germline lookup yields CDR1 SEHNR and CDR2 FQNEAQ (reference sequence). The CDR3 runs to 11 residues. The CDR3 is CASSHLETQYF. The CDR3 nucleotides read TGTGCCAGCAGTCACCTGGAGACCCAGTACTTC.

The chain combines TRBV27 with TRBJ2-7; 14 nucleotides match TRBD2. With 5 bases clipped from V and 5 bases from J, the junction kept 5 bases outside the gene matches. Germline values: CDR1 MNHEY, CDR2 SMNVEV (reference sequence). The CDR3 is 15 amino acids. For the CDR3, the DNA is TGTGCCAGCAGTCAATCGGGACTAGCGGGGGACGAGCAGTACTTC. This translates into CASSQSGLAGDEQYF.

This clone was seen once. This sequence joins TRBV5-1 and TRBJ2-7, with a tentative D call TRBD1 (5 bases). Germline V gene data show CDR1 as SGHRS and CDR2 as YFSETQ. Trimming removed 3 bases at V and 4 bases at J, with 11 bases between. This CDR3 is 13 amino acids long. The CDR3 here is CASSSLQGYEQYF. CDR3 coding DNA: TGCGCCAGCAGCTCCCTTCAGGGATACGAGCAGTACTTC.

This clone was counted once. The CDR3 DNA is TGCGCCAGCAGCCAAGATCCTAGCGGGAGAGATACGCAGTATTTT. Translation: CASSQDPSGRDTQYF. The chain has TRBV4-1 and TRBJ2-3; 10 nucleotides line up with TRBD2. The V segment lost 0 bases and the J segment 5 bases; nucleotides outside the gene matches: 2. The CDR3 sequence is 15 residues long. CDR1 and CDR2 from the germline V gene are MGHRA and YSYEKL.

This rearrangement joins TRBV28 to TRBJ2-1; 14 bases map to TRBD2. The germline gives CDR1 MDHEN, CDR2 SYDVKM. The CDR3 runs to 15 residues. V lost 10 bases to trimming and J lost 8 bases; unmatched junction nucleotides: 10. In DNA, the CDR3 is TGTGCCACCACTGGAGGGACTAGCGGGAGAGATGAGCAGTTCTTC. It specifies CATTGGTSGRDEQFF.

The rearrangement joins TRBV28 to TRBJ1-2; 11 positions agree with TRBD1. This CDR3 contains 15 residues. The V gene's germline CDR1 is MDHEN and CDR2 SYDVKM. The V segment lost 6 bases and the J segment 6 bases; nucleotides outside the gene matches: 9. Here the CDR3 DNA reads TGTGCCAGCAGCGCGGACAGGGGGCGGAACAATGGCTACACCTTC. As protein: CASSADRGRNNGYTF.

The rearrangement links TRBV6-1 to TRBJ1-6; the D gene is possibly TRBD1 (5 bases). V gave up 7 bases and J gave up 9 bases, with 10 bases separating them. Germline-derived CDR1 and CDR2 are MNHNS and SASEGT. This CDR3 contains 12 residues. The CDR3 DNA reads TGTGCCAGCACCCAAAGGGGTTCACCCCTCCACTTT. Translating gives CASTQRGSPLHF.

The DNA of the CDR3 is TGCGCCAGCAGCTTGGAGGGGGGTGGGGACACTGAAGCTTTCTTT. Translated, it gives CASSLEGGGDTEAFF. The chain employs TRBV5-1 and TRBJ1-1, with D possibly matching TRBD1 (6 bases). CDR3 length equals 15 residues. CDR1 and CDR2 (germline): SGHRS, YFSETQ. V lost 0 bases and J lost 3, with 12 bases in between.

CDR3 sequence reads: CSVFDRESYNEQFF. CDR3 sequence (DNA): TGCAGCGTTTTCGACAGGGAGTCCTACAATGAGCAGTTCTTC. V usage is TRBV29-1 and J usage is TRBJ2-1; 7 bases are a match to TRBD1. V lost 5 bases and J lost 1; bases outside the gene matches: 5. The CDR3 covers 14 residues. Germline V CDR1 and CDR2: SQVTM, ANQGSEA.

The count of this clone is one. The chain links TRBV27 to TRBJ1-2; TRBD1 is a possible D gene (6 bases). V was trimmed by 6 bases and J by 3 bases, leaving 17 bases between them. The CDR3 length is 15 residues. Germline V gives CDR1 MNHEY, CDR2 SMNVEV (reference sequence). The CDR3 DNA is TGTGCCAGCAGATCACAGGGTGGCCGGGACTATGGCTACACCTTC. Translation: CASRSQGGRDYGYTF.

The V gene is TRBV7-2, the J gene TRBJ2-3; unclear D gene. The V end lost 5 bases, the J end lost 4 bases, and 13 bases lay between the germline ends. The CDR3 runs 14 residues. The V gene's germline CDR1 is SGHTA and CDR2 FQGNSA. The CDR3, as DNA: TGTGCCAGCAGCCTATTGGGGTTCGCAGATACGCAGTATTTT. As protein: CASSLLGFADTQYF.

This rearrangement joins TRBV14 to TRBJ1-6; 9 positions match TRBD1. CDR3 length equals 16 residues. With 1 base clipped from V and 5 bases from J, the junction kept 3 bases outside the gene matches. In germline, CDR1 is SGHDN, CDR2 FVKESK. This chain's CDR3 is CASSQGDRVNNSPLHF. The CDR3 bases are TGTGCCAGCAGCCAAGGGGACAGGGTAAATAATTCACCCCTCCACTTT.

V and J are TRBV19 and TRBJ1-1, with D possibly matching TRBD1 (6 bases). Trimming cost V 5 bases and J 8 bases, with 27 bases left between them. CDR1 is LNHDA, CDR2 SQIVND, per germline (reference sequence). The CDR3 contains 17 residues. The CDR3 here is CASSPDSLGRSSGEAFF. The DNA for the CDR3 is TGTGCCAGTAGTCCGGACAGTTTGGGGCGAAGCAGCGGAGAAGCTTTCTTT.

The rearrangement joins TRBV6-1 to TRBJ2-1; D remains ambiguous. V lost 2 bases, J lost 10 bases, and 12 bases lay in between. CDR1 is MNHNS and CDR2 is SASEGT in the germline V gene. The CDR3 length is 13 residues. The CDR3 sequence: CASSELGELEQFF. CDR3 bases: TGTGCCAGCAGTGAACTCGGTGAACTCGAGCAGTTCTTC.